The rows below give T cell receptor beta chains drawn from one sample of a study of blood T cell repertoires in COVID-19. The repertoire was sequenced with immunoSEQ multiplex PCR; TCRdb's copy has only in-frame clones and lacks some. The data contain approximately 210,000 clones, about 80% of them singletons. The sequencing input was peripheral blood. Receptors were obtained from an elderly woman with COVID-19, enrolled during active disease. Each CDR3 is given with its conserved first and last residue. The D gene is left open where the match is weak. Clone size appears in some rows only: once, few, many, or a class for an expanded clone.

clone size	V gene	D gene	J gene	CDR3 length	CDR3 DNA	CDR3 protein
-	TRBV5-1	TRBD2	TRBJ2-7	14	TGCGCCAGCAGCTTGGGCCAGCGGGAGTTCGGGCAGTACTTC	CASSLGQREFGQYF
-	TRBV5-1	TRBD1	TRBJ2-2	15	TGCGCCAGCAACCCGGGACAGTCGAACACCGGGGAGCTGTTTTTT	CASNPGQSNTGELFF
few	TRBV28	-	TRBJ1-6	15	TGTGCCAGCAGAACAAACGGTGGGGGGGTTTCACCCCTCCACTTT	CASRTNGGGVSPLHF
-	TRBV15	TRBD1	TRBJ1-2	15	TGTGCCACCAGCAGGAGGGGACAGGGCCTCTATGGCTACACCTTC	CATSRRGQGLYGYTF
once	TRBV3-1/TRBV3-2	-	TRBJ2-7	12	TGTGCCAGCAGCTTTCGGAGCCACGAGCAGTACTTC	CASSFRSHEQYF
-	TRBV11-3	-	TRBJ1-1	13	TGTGCCAGCAGCCAAAGACAGACCACTGAAGCTTTCTTT	CASSQRQTTEAFF
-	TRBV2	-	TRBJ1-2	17	TGTGCCAGCAGTGAAGCGCCCGGTGGGGACATCCTATATGGCTACACCTTC	CASSEAPGGDILYGYTF
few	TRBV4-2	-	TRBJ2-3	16	TGTGCCAGCAGCCAAGAGGTAGGGGTCTATAGAGATACGCAGTATTTT	CASSQEVGVYRDTQYF
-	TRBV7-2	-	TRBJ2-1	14	TGTGCCAGCAGCTTACGTCCAGGGGATCATGAGCAGTTCTTC	CASSLRPGDHEQFF
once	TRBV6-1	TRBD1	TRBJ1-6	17	TGTGCCAGCAGTGAACTCCCAGGGGGTCCCTATAATTCACCCCTCCACTTT	CASSELPGGPYNSPLHF
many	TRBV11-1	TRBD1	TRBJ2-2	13	TGTGCCAGCAGGGGACAGGGGGCAGGGGAGCTGTTTTTT	CASRGQGAGELFF
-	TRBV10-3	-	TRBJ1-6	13	TGTGCCATCAGTCATGTTGATAATTCACCCCTCCACTTT	CAISHVDNSPLHF
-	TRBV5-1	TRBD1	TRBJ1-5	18	TGCGCCAGCAGCTTCCAACCTTCTGGGACAGGGCGAAATCAGCCCCAGCATTTT	CASSFQPSGTGRNQPQHF
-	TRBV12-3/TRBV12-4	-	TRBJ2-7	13	TGTGCCAGCAGGCCCACAGGGTCGGTGGAGCAGTACTTC	CASRPTGSVEQYF
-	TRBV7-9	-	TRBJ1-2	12	TGTGCCAGCAGCTTAGCGAGCTATGGCTACACCTTC	CASSLASYGYTF
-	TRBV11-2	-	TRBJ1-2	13	TGTGCCAGCAGCGCCGGGGGATCGGGTGGCTACACCTTC	CASSAGGSGGYTF
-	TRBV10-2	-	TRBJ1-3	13	TGCGCCAGCAGTTCAGTCTCTGGAAACACCATATATTTT	CASSSVSGNTIYF
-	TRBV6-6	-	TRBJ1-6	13	TGTGCCACACGCAGGGGCCTAAGTTCACCCCTCCACTTT	CATRRGLSSPLHF
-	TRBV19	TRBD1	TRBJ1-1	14	TGTGCCAGTAGTAGCGGACAGGGTTCCGCTGAAGCTTTCTTT	CASSSGQGSAEAFF
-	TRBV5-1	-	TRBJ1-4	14	TGCGCCAGCAGTTCCGGGACAACTAATGAAAAACTGTTTTTT	CASSSGTTNEKLFF
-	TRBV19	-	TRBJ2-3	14	TGTGCCAGTAGTATAGACCCGAGCACAGATACGCAGTATTTT	CASSIDPSTDTQYF
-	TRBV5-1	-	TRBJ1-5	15	TGCGCCAGCAGCTTGGAACCACAAAGCAATCAGCCCCAGCATTTT	CASSLEPQSNQPQHF
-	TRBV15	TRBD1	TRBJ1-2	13	TGTGCCACCAGCAGCCAGGGGGCGGATGGCTACACCTTC	CATSSQGADGYTF
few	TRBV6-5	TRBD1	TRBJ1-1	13	TGTGCCAGCAGGATACAGGGGTCGGAAGAAGCTTTCTTT	CASRIQGSEEAFF
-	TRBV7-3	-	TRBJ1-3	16	TGTGCCAGCAGCTTAGCCCCTCAGGGAACTGGAAACACCATATATTTT	CASSLAPQGTGNTIYF
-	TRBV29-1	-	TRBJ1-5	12	TGCAGCGTTGGCGGGGCGGGTCAGCCCCAGCATTTT	CSVGGAGQPQHF
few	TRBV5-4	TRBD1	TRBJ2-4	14	TGTGCCAGCAGCCGGCCAACAGGGGAAAACATTCAGTACTTC	CASSRPTGENIQYF
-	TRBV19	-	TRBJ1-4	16	TGTGCCAGTACCCGAAGGGGGGGGGAGACTAATGAAAAACTGTTTTTT	CASTRRGGETNEKLFF
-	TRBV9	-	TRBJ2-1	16	TGTGCCAGCAGCGTAGATGGGTTGGGCAGCTACAATGAGCAGTTCTTC	CASSVDGLGSYNEQFF
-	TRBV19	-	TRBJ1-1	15	TGTGCCAGTAGCAATACCGCGACGGGTAACACTGAAGCTTTCTTT	CASSNTATGNTEAFF
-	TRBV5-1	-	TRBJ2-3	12	TGCGCCAGCAGTAGGGGCCACGATACGCAGTATTTT	CASSRGHDTQYF
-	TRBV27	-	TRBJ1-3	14	TGTGCCAGCAGAAACTCTGGCTCTGGAAACACCATATATTTT	CASRNSGSGNTIYF
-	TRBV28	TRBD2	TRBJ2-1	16	TGTGCCAGCAGTACGCCACTAGCGGGAGTGGGCAATGAGCAGTTCTTC	CASSTPLAGVGNEQFF
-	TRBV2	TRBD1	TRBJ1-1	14	TGTGCCAGTGGAAGGACAGGGTTGAACACTGAAGCTTTCTTT	CASGRTGLNTEAFF
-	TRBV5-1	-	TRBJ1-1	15	TGCGCCAGCAGCCCGGGGGTATATGGGAACACTGAAGCTTTCTTT	CASSPGVYGNTEAFF
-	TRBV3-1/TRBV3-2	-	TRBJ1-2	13	TGTGCCAGCAGCCAAGTTGGCAGGGAAGGCTACACCTTC	CASSQVGREGYTF
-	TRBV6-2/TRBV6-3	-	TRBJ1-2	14	TGTGCCAGCAGTTCGGTAGGAGTGAAGAGGAGTTACACCTTC	CASSSVGVKRSYTF
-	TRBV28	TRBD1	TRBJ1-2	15	TGTGCCAGCAGTTTGCTACAGGGGACTGGCTATGGCTACACCTTC	CASSLLQGTGYGYTF
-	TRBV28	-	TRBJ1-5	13	TGTGCCAGCAGTTTAAGTCGGGGTCAGCCCCAGCATTTT	CASSLSRGQPQHF
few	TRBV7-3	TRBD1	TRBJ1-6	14	TGTGCCAGCGGGGAGGGACACAGGGGGTCACCCCTCCACTTT	CASGEGHRGSPLHF
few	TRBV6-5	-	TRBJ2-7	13	TGTGCCAGCAGTTACTCGAGGGCGTACGAGCAGTACTTC	CASSYSRAYEQYF
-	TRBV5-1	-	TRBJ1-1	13	TGCGCCAGCAGCTTGGGGGGACAAGGGGAAGCTTTCTTT	CASSLGGQGEAFF
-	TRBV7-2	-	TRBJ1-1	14	TGTGCCAGCAGCTCGAGCTCGGGGGGTACTGAAGCTTTCTTT	CASSSSSGGTEAFF
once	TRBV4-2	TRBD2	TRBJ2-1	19	TGTGCCAGCAGCCAAGATCTCTGGGCGGGGACTAGCGGGGACAATGAGCAGTTCTTC	CASSQDLWAGTSGDNEQFF
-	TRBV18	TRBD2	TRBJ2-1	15	TGTGCCAGCTCATCCGGGGGGACCGCCGACAATGAGCAGTTCTTC	CASSSGGTADNEQFF
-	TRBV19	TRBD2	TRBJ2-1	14	TGTGCCAGTAGTCGAAGCGGGGGCTACAATGAGCAGTTCTTC	CASSRSGGYNEQFF
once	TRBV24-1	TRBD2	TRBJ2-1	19	TGTGCCACCAGTGATCGACTAGCGGGAGGGGCCTCCACTATCGATGAGCAGTTCTTC	CATSDRLAGGASTIDEQFF
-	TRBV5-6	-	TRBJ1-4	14	TGTGCCAGCGGACAGAGGACAACTAATGAAAAACTGTTTTTT	CASGQRTTNEKLFF
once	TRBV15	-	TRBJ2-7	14	TGTGCCACCAGCAGAGATCCACAGGGCTACGAGCAGTACTTC	CATSRDPQGYEQYF
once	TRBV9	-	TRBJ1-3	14	TGTGCCAGCAGCGTAAAGAGCTCTGGAAACACCATATATTTT	CASSVKSSGNTIYF
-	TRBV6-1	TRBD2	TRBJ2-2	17	TGTGCCAGCAGTGTCACTAGGACTAGCGGGAGTAAGGGGGAGCTGTTTTTT	CASSVTRTSGSKGELFF
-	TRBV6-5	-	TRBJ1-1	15	TGTGCCAGCAACCGAGCTAGACCCAGGGACACTGAAGCTTTCTTT	CASNRARPRDTEAFF
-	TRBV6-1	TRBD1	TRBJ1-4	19	TGTGCCAGCAGTGAAGAGGGCAGGGGGCGTCCTGGGGCTAATGAAAAACTGTTTTTT	CASSEEGRGRPGANEKLFF
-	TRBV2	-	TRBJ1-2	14	TGTGCCAGCAGTGGGGGAGGAAAAAACTATGGCTACACCTTC	CASSGGGKNYGYTF
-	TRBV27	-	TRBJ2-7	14	TGTGCCAGCAGCCATAACGCGGACACCTACGAGCAGTACTTC	CASSHNADTYEQYF
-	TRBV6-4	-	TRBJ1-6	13	TGTGCCAGCAGTGAAGGGTCGGGGTCACCCCTCCACTTT	CASSEGSGSPLHF
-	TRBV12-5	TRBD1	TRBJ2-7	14	TGTGCTAGTGGTTTGGAGGGGGCCGCCTACGAGCAGTACTTC	CASGLEGAAYEQYF
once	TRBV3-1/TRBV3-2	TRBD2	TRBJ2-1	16	TGTGCCAGCAGCCCAACTAGCGGGGGCCCCTACAATGAGCAGTTCTTC	CASSPTSGGPYNEQFF
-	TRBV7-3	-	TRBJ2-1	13	TGTGCCAGCAGCTTATCTCAGGCCCATGAGCAGTTCTTC	CASSLSQAHEQFF